This entry describes one T cell receptor beta chain. One end of the junction is discordant with germline, which a read error may explain. Those enrolled in Seattle joined during active infection and were followed longitudinally afterward. The data were obtained in a study of blood T cell repertoires in COVID-19. Study in general: T cells, B-cell-depleted T cells, or PBMCs provided the cDNA or gDNA that served as material.

Germline loops: CDR1 SGHRS, CDR2 YFSETQ. The CDR3 totals 16 residues. Per the authors' pipeline: By means of reference gene primer amplification, nucleated cell counts were estimated. TCRdb keeps only in-frame clones here, not all; method: immunoSEQ multiplex PCR. V and J calls and clone size follow that table, whereas D and trimming were derived from the DNA. The repertoire has some 160,000 clones, about 87% of them found once; the top ten carry around 10%. This clonotype originated in a woman in her 70s with COVID-19, enrolled during active disease. V is TRBV5-1 and J is TRBJ1-2; 7 nucleotides align to TRBD1. Sequenced input: peripheral blood. CDR3 loop: CASSSTRGGQPTIGLF. The CDR3 DNA sequence: TGCGCCAGCAGCTCAACCCGAGGGGGACAGCCAACTATAGGACTCTTC.